What follows describes a single TCR beta chain. Its antigen is currently unknown. The use of a sample-barcoded 5' primer and a J-beta primer mix characterized a second PCR of 7 to 11 cycles. Every cDNA molecule bore a tag from a template-switch adaptor containing 12 random nucleotides. MiXCR, applied by TCRdb to the 5' RACE reads, yields one record per CDR3 protein. The table lists some 1.7 million distinct CDR3 sequences, 28% of them singletons. The sample belongs to a study of blood T cells in healthy people across ages. General study findings and limits: Diversity figures based on one million T cells were deemed too low. Roughly linear declines in TCR beta diversity per million T cells occurred with age.

CDR3 length equals 16 residues. V lost 0 bases and J 7 bases, leaving 21 bases between the germline ends. Germline values: CDR1 DFQATT, CDR2 SNEGSKA (reference sequence). The rearrangement uses TRBV20-1 and TRBJ1-2, with D possibly being TRBD1 (6 bases). The TCR was taken from a woman aged 25 to 45 in good health. The material sequenced was blood. The CDR3 bases are TGCAGTGCTAGAGATCCCACAGGGTCTTATCGGGCTGGCTACACCTTC. Protein sequence: CSARDPTGSYRAGYTF.